Listed below are T cell receptor beta chains from one sample, sequenced in a study of monozygotic twins with cystic fibrosis. The data were produced by immunoSEQ multiplex PCR, yet TCRdb's version contains in-frame clones alone and is incomplete. Of approximately 25,000 clones detected, 75% to 95% appear once; the ten largest clones hold 0.29%. Specimen: blood. These receptors all come from a girl aged 2 to 9 with cystic fibrosis. The CDR3 runs from the conserved cysteine through the conserved F or W. A D gene is named only where the DNA matches it firmly. Clone sizes are given selectively: once, few, many, or a class where the clone is expanded.

>TRBV19|NA|TRBJ1-4|few
TGTGCCAGTAGTACAGAAGGACGGGGAAAACTGTTTTTT
CASSTEGRGKLFF
>TRBV9|TRBD1|TRBJ2-7|once
TGTGCCAGCAGTCCGAATGACAGGGACTACGAGCAGTACTTC
CASSPNDRDYEQYF
>TRBV30|NA|TRBJ1-1|few
TGTGCCTGGAGTGTACTACGGCTGAACACTGAAGCTTTCTTT
CAWSVLRLNTEAFF
>TRBV5-1|NA|TRBJ2-3|NA
TGCGCCAACAGCTTGGGTAAGGCAGATACGCAGTATTTT
CANSLGKADTQYF
>TRBV6-5|NA|TRBJ1-5|NA
TGTGCCAGCAGTCGGGGTACAGAATTCAATCAGCCCCAGCATTTT
CASSRGTEFNQPQHF
>TRBV2|NA|TRBJ2-5|NA
TGTGCCAGCAGTGAATCTGGACAACAAGAGACCCAGTACTTC
CASSESGQQETQYF
>TRBV7-2|NA|TRBJ1-4|NA
TGTGCCAGCAGCCCCCCGTCGGCTGAAAAACTGTTTTTT
CASSPPSAEKLFF
>TRBV9|NA|TRBJ1-1|NA
TGTGCCAGCAGCGAGGGGGTAGGAAGAACAACGACTGAAGCTTTCTTT
CASSEGVGRTTTEAFF
>TRBV6-8|NA|TRBJ2-2|NA
TGTGCCAGCAGTACCAGGGTGAACACCGGGGAGCTGTTTTTT
CASSTRVNTGELFF
>TRBV19|NA|TRBJ1-5|NA
TGTGCCACCTTGGGAGGAGGCAATCAGCCCCAGCATTTT
CATLGGGNQPQHF
>TRBV5-5|NA|TRBJ2-5|NA
TGTGCCAGCAGCTTGTTAGGAGAGACCCAGTACTTC
CASSLLGETQYF
>TRBV7-6|NA|TRBJ2-7|NA
TGTGCCAGCAGCTTAGATCTAGCCCCGGGTTTGGAGCAGTACTTC
CASSLDLAPGLEQYF
>TRBV9|NA|TRBJ2-1|NA
TGTGCCAGCAGCGTAGAGCAGAGCTACAATGAGCAGTTCTTC
CASSVEQSYNEQFF
>TRBV5-4|TRBD2|TRBJ2-5|NA
TGTGCCAGCAGTTTTAGGGCGGGACTAGCGGCCCGCACAAGAGAGACCCAGTACTTC
CASSFRAGLAARTRETQYF
>TRBV4-3|NA|TRBJ1-4|NA
TGCGCCAGCAGCCAAGACCAGGGTGGGGGCGATGAAAAACTGTTTTTT
CASSQDQGGGDEKLFF
>TRBV5-1|NA|TRBJ1-1|NA
TGCGCCAGCAGCTTGTTCTTAGTGGACACTGAAGCTTTCTTT
CASSLFLVDTEAFF
>TRBV4-3|NA|TRBJ1-1|NA
TGCGCCAGCAGCCAACAGTGGGTTCCGAACACTGAAGCTTTCTTT
CASSQQWVPNTEAFF
>TRBV5-6|NA|TRBJ2-1|NA
TGTGCCAGCAGCCTCACTGGACAGCCGTACAATGAGCAGTTCTTC
CASSLTGQPYNEQFF
>TRBV5-6|TRBD1|TRBJ2-7|NA
TGTGCCAGCAGCGCCCGGGACAGGTGGTTTTACGAGCAGTACTTC
CASSARDRWFYEQYF
>TRBV6-4|NA|TRBJ2-3|NA
TGTGCCAGCAGTGATGACAGGCCTAGCACAGATACGCAGTATTTT
CASSDDRPSTDTQYF
>TRBV6-5|TRBD1|TRBJ1-2|NA
TGTGCCAGCAGACCGCGGACAGGGAACTATGGCTACACCTTC
CASRPRTGNYGYTF
>TRBV7-9|TRBD1|TRBJ2-7|NA
TGTGCCAGCAGCCACCGGGACAGGGCCTACGAGCAGTACTTC
CASSHRDRAYEQYF
>TRBV2|NA|TRBJ2-2|NA
TGTGCCAGCAGTGTGACGGAAGCGAACACCGGGGAGCTGTTTTTT
CASSVTEANTGELFF
>TRBV7-2|TRBD1|TRBJ1-2|NA
TGTGCCAGCAGCTTCTACCGACAGGGCTATGGCTACACCTTC
CASSFYRQGYGYTF
>TRBV28|TRBD1|TRBJ1-2|NA
TGTGCCAGCAGTGGACCGGGACAGGGGCGCATTAACTATGGCTACACCTTC
CASSGPGQGRINYGYTF
>TRBV5-1|TRBD1|TRBJ1-2|NA
TGCGCCAGCAGATACAGGGGTCGAGGTGATGGCTACACCTTC
CASRYRGRGDGYTF
>TRBV2|TRBD2|TRBJ2-3|NA
TGTGCCAGCAGTTTAGCGGGGGTCACAGATACGCAGTATTTT
CASSLAGVTDTQYF
>TRBV7-8|TRBD1|TRBJ2-2|NA
TGTGCCAGCAGCGGAAACAGGGGCACAAACACCGGGGAGCTGTTTTTT
CASSGNRGTNTGELFF
>TRBV7-6|NA|TRBJ1-3|NA
TGTGCCACCACGGGGGTAGGGAAAGAACAGTCTGGAAACACCATATATTTT
CATTGVGKEQSGNTIYF
>TRBV5-1|NA|TRBJ1-4|NA
TGCGCCAGCAGCTTGAGAGGGGCCGGGGAAAAACTGTTTTTT
CASSLRGAGEKLFF
>TRBV7-2|NA|TRBJ1-3|NA
TGTGCCAGCAGCTTAGCCCCCTGGACAGACTCTGGAAACACCATATATTTT
CASSLAPWTDSGNTIYF
>TRBV6-5|NA|TRBJ2-3|once
TGTGCCAGCAGTTACTTTGGCAGCCCAGATACGCAGTATTTT
CASSYFGSPDTQYF
>TRBV6-5|NA|TRBJ1-1|NA
TGTGCCAGCAGTTACTCGACTGGCACTGAAGCTTTCTTT
CASSYSTGTEAFF
>TRBV19|TRBD1|TRBJ2-1|NA
TGTGCCAGTAGTATAGTGAGGGGGCTCGATGAGCAGTTCTTC
CASSIVRGLDEQFF
>TRBV9|NA|TRBJ1-1|NA
TGTGCCAGCAGCGACGGGTCGGTGGGGAGTGAAGCTTTCTTT
CASSDGSVGSEAFF
>TRBV25-1|NA|TRBJ2-2|NA
TGTGCCAGCAGTGAACGAAGCACCGGGGAGCTGTTTTTT
CASSERSTGELFF
>TRBV6-5|NA|TRBJ1-6|few
TGTGCCAACACCCCCCAAATTTCCCCCCTCCACTTT
CANTPQISPLHF
>TRBV5-6|NA|TRBJ1-1|NA
TGTGCCAGCACCCAACAGATGAACACTGAAGCTTTCTTT
CASTQQMNTEAFF
>TRBV2|NA|TRBJ1-2|once
TGTGCCAGCACCGAGGTAGGCGGTCGGAGCTACACCTTC
CASTEVGGRSYTF
>TRBV19|TRBD1|TRBJ2-5|NA
TGTGCCAGTAGTATAAGGGGGCACCAAGAGACCCAGTACTTC
CASSIRGHQETQYF
>TRBV10-3|TRBD1|TRBJ1-2|NA
TGTGCCATCAGTGAGTCGGAGGACAGGGGGACTGGGGTTTATGGCTACACCTTC
CAISESEDRGTGVYGYTF
>TRBV4-3|TRBD1|TRBJ2-7|NA
TGCGCCAGCAGCCAAGAAAGGGACAGACCCTACGAGCAGTACTTC
CASSQERDRPYEQYF
>TRBV4-1|TRBD1|TRBJ2-5|NA
TGCGCCAGCAGCCAAGGAGTATGGGGCAGGGGGTACGAGGAGACCCAGTACTTC
CASSQGVWGRGYEETQYF
>TRBV19|NA|TRBJ1-2|NA
TGTGCCAGTAGTATAGGATCCGTTGCCTATGGCTACACCTTC
CASSIGSVAYGYTF
>TRBV7-2|NA|TRBJ2-5|NA
TGTGCCAGCAGCTTAATGGGACTCGGGGAGACCCAGTACTTC
CASSLMGLGETQYF
>TRBV29-1|NA|TRBJ2-7|NA
TGCAGCGTTGATGGCCTGCACGACGAGCAGTACTTC
CSVDGLHDEQYF
>TRBV19|NA|TRBJ1-2|NA
TGTGCCAGTAACAGGGCCGCTAACTATGGCTACACCTTC
CASNRAANYGYTF
>TRBV7-8|NA|TRBJ1-5|NA
TGTGCCAGCAGCTTATCCGGGGGACAAAGCAATCAGCCCCAGCATTTT
CASSLSGGQSNQPQHF